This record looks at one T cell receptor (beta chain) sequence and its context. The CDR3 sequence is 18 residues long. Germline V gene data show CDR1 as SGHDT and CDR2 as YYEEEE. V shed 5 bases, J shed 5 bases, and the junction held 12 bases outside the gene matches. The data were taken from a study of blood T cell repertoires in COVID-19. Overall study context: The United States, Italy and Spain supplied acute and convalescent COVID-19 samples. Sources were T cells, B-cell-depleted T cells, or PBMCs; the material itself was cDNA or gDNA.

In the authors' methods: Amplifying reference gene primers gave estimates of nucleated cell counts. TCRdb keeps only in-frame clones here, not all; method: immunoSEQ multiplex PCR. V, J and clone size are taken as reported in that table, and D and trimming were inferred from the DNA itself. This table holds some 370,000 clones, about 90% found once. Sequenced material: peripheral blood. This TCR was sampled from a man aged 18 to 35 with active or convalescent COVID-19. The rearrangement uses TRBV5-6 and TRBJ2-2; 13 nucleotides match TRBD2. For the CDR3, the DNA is TGTGCCAGCAGGGCCGGGACTAGCGGGGCCGGGGGGACCGGGGAGCTGTTTTTT. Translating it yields CASRAGTSGAGGTGELFF.